Given below is one TCR beta chain in context. The method was immunoSEQ multiplex PCR; TCRdb's version includes in-frame clones alone and lacks a portion of them. The sample holds about 2.4 million clones, 80% to 95% seen once. The CDR3 loop spans 16 amino acids. CDR1 and CDR2 from the germline V gene are SGHVS and FQNEAQ. V was cut by 4 bases and J by 1 base, with 15 bases left in between. The data stem from a study of shared clonotypes between healthy human individuals. Across the whole study: Per donor, CD8 memory used one plate, CD8 naive used two, CD4 memory used three and CD4 naive used three.

The gene calls are TRBV7-8 and TRBJ2-3, with a possible D match to TRBD2 (6 bases). The receptor's source is a man aged 18 to 29 in good health. Some clones in this sample may be carry-over from other donors' samples. Sequenced sample: naive CD4+ T cells from PBMCs. Noted subset: CD45RA+ positively selected. DNA of the CDR3: TGTGCCAGCAGCTGGGGGATAGAGCGGGGCACAGATACGCAGTATTTT. Amino acids: CASSWGIERGTDTQYF.